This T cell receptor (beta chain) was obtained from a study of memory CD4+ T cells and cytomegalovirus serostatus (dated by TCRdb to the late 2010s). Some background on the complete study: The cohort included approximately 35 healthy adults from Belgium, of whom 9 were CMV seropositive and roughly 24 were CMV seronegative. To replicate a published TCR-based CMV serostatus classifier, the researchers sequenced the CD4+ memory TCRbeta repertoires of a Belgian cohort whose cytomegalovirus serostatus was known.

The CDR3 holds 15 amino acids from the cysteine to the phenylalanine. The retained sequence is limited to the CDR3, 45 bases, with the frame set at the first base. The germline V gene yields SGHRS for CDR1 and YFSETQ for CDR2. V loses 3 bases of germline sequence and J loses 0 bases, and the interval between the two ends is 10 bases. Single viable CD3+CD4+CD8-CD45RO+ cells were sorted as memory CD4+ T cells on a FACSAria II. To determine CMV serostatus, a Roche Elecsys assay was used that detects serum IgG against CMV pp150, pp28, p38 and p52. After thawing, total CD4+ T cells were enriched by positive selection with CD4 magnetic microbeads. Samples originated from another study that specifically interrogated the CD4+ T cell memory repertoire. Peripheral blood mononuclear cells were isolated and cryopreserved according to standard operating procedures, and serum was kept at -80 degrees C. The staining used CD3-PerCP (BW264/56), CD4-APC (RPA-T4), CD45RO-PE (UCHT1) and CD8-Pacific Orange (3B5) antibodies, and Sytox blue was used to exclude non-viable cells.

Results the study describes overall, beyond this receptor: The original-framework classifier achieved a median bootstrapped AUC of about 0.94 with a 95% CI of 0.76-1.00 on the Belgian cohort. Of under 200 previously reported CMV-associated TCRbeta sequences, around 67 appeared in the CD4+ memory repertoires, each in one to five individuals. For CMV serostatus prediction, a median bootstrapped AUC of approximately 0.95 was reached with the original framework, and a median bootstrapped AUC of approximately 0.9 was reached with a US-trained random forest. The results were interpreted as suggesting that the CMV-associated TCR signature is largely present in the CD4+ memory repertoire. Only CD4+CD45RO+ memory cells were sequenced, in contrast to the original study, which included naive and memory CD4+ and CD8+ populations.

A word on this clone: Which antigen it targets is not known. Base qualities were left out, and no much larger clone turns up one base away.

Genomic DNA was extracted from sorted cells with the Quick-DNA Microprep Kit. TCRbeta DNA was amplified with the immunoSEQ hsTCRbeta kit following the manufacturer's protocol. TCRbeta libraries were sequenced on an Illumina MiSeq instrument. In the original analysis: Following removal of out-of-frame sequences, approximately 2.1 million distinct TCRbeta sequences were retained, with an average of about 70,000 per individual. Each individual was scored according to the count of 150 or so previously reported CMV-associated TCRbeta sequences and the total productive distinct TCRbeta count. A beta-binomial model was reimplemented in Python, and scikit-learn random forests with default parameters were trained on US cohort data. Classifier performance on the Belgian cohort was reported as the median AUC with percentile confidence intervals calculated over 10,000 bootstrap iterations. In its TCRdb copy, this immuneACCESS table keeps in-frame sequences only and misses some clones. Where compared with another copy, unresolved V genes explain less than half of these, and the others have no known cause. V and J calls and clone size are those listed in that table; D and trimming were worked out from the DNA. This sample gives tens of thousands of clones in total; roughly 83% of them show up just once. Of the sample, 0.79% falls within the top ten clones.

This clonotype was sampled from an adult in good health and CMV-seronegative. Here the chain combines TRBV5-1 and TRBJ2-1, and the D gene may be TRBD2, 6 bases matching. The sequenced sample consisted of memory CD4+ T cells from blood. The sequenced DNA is TGCGCCAGCAGCTCGGAGGGGAGCTCCTACAATGAGCAGTTCTTC. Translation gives CASSSEGSSYNEQFF.